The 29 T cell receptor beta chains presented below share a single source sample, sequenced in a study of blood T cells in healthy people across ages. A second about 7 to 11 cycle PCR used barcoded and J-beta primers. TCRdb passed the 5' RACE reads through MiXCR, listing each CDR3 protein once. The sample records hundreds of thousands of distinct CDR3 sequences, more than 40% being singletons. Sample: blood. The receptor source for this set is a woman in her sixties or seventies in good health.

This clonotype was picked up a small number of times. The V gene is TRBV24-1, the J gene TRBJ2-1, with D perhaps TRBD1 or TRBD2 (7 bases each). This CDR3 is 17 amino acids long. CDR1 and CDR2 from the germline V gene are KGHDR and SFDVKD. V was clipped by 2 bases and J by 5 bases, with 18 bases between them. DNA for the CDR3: TGTGCCACCAGTGATTGGGCGAGGGCAGGGGGGGACAATGAGCAGTTCTTC. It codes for CATSDWARAGGDNEQFF.

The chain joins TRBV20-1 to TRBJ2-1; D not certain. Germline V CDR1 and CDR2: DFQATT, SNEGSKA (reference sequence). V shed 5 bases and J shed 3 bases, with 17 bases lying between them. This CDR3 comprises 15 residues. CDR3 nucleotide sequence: TGCAGTGCTGGCGATAGACTCGTCGTCTACAATGAGCAGTTCTTC. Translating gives CSAGDRLVVYNEQFF.

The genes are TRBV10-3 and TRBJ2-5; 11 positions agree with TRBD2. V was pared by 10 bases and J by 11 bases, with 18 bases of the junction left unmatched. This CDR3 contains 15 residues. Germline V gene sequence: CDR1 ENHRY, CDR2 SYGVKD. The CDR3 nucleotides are TGTGCCAGCCGACCGGGACTAGCGGATTACAATGAGCAGTACTTC. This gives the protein CASRPGLADYNEQYF.

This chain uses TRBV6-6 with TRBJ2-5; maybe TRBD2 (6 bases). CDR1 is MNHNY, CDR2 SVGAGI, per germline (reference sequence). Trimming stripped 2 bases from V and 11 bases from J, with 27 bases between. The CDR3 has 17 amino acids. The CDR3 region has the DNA TGTGCCAGCAGTTACCGAGGCACGAGCGGGCCAACGGGGGAGCAGTACTTC. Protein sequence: CASSYRGTSGPTGEQYF.

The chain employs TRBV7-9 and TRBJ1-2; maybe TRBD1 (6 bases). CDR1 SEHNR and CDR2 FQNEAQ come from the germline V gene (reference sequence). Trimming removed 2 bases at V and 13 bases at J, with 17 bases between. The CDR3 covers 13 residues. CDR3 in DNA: TGTGCCAGCAGCTTATTCGGGACACAAAAGGGCACCTTC. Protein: CASSLFGTQKGTF.

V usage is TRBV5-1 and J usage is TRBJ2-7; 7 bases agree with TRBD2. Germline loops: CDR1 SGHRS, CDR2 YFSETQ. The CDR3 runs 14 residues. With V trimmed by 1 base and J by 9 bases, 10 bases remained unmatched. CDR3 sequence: CASSLPSSGFGQYF. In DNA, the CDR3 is TGCGCCAGCAGCTTGCCCTCTAGCGGATTTGGGCAGTACTTC.

CDR3 in DNA: TGTGCCAGCAGCTTAGGGGCGGGCCACATGGAGCAGTTCTTC. Its protein is CASSLGAGHMEQFF. The V call is TRBV7-6, the J call TRBJ2-1, with D perhaps matching TRBD2 (5 bases). With 1 base removed from V and 10 bases from J, the gap between germline ends came to 14 bases. The CDR3 spans 14 residues. Germline lookup yields CDR1 SGHVS and CDR2 FNYEAQ.

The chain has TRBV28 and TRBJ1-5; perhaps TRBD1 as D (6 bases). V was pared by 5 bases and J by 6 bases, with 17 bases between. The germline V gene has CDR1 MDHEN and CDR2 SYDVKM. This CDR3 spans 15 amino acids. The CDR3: CASSHREAVFQPQHF. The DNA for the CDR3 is TGTGCCAGCAGTCACAGGGAAGCGGTTTTTCAGCCCCAGCATTTT.

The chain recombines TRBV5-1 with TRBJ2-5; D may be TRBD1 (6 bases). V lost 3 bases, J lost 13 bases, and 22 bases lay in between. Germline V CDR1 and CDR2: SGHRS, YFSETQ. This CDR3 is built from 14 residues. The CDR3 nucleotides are TGCGCCAGCAGCTCCGGGACACCGGACCTCTTAGGGTACTTC. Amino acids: CASSSGTPDLLGYF.

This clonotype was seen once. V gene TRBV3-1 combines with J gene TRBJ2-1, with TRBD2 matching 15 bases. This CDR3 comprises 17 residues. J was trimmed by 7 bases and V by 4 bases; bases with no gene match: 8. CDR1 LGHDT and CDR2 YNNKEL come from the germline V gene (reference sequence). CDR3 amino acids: CASSPKGLAGGRNEQFF. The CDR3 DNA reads TGTGCCAGCAGCCCAAAGGGACTAGCGGGAGGACGGAATGAGCAGTTCTTC.

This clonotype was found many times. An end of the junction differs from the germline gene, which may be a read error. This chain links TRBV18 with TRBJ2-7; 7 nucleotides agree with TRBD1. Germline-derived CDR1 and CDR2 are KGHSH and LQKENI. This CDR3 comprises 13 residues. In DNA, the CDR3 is TGTGCCAGCTCACCGACGACAGGGTACGCGCAGTACTTC. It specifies CASSPTTGYAQYF.

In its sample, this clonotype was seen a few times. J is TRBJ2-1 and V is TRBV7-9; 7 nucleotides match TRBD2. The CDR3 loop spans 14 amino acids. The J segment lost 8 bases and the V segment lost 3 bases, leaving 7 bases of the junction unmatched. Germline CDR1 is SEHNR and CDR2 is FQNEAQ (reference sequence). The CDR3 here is CASSFLGRLDEQFF. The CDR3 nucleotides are TGTGCCAGCAGCTTCCTCGGGAGGCTCGATGAGCAGTTCTTC.

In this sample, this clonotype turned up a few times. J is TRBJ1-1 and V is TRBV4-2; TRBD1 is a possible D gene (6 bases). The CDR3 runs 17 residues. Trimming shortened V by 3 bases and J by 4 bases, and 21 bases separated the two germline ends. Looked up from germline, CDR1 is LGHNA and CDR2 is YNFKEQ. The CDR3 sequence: CASSQDPVSGTSTEAFF. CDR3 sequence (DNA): TGTGCCAGCAGCCAGGATCCTGTTTCCGGGACAAGCACTGAAGCTTTCTTT.

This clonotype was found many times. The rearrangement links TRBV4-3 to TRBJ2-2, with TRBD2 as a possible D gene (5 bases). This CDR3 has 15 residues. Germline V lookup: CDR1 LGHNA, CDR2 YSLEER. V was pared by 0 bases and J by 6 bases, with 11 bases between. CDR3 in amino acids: CASSQDGGWAGELFF. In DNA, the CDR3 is TGCGCCAGCAGCCAAGACGGCGGGTGGGCCGGGGAGCTGTTTTTT.

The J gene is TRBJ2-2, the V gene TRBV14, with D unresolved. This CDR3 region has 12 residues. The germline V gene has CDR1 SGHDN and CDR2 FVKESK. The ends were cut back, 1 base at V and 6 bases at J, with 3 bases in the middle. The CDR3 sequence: CASSQAAGELFF. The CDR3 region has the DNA TGTGCCAGCAGCCAAGCTGCCGGGGAGCTGTTTTTT.

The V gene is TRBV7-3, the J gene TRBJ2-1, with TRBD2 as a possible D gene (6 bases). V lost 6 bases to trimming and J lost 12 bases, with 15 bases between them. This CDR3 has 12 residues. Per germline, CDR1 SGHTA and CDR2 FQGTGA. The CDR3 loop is CASSDRGGMQFF. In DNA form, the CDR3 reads TGTGCCAGCAGTGATCGGGGAGGTATGCAGTTCTTC.

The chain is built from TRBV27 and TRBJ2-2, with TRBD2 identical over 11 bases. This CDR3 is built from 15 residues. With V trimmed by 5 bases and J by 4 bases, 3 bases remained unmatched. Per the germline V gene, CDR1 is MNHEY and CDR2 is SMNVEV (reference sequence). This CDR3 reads CASSMGLAATGELFF. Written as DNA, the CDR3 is TGTGCCAGCAGTATGGGACTAGCGGCCACCGGGGAGCTGTTTTTT.

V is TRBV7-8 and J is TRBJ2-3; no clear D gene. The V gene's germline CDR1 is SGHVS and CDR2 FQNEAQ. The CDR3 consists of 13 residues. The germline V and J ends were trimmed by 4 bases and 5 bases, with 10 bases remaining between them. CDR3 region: CASSSSYKDTQYF. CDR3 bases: TGTGCCAGCAGCTCGAGTTACAAAGATACGCAGTATTTT.

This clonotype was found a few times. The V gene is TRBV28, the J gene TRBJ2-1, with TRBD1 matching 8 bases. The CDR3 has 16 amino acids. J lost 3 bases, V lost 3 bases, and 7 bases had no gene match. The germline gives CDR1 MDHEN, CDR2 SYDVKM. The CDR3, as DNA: TGTGCCAGCAGTTTCAGGGGGCGATCGTTCTACAATGAGCAGTTCTTC. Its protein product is CASSFRGRSFYNEQFF.

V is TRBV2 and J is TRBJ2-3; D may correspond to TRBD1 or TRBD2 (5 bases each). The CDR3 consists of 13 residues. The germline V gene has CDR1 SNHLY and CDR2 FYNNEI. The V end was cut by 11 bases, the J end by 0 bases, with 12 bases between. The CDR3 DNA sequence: TGTGCCGCGAGGGGCTACAGCACAGATACGCAGTATTTT. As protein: CAARGYSTDTQYF.

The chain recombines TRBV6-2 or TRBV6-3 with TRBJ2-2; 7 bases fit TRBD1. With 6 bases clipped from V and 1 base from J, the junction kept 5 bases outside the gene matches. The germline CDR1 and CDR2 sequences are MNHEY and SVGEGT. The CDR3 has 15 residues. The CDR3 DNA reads TGTGCCAGCAGCAGGGGGTGGGTGAACACCGGGGAGCTGTTTTTT. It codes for CASSRGWVNTGELFF.

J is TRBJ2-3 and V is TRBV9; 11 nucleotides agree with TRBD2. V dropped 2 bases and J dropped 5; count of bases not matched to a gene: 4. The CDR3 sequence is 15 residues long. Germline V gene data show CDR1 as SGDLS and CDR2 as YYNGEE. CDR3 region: CASSVASGRLDTQYF. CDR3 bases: TGTGCCAGCAGCGTTGCTAGCGGGAGGTTAGATACGCAGTATTTT. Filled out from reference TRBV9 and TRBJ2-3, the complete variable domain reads DSGVTQTPKHLITATGQRVTLRCSPRSGDLSVYWYQQSLDQGLQFLIQYYNGEERAKGNILERFSAQQFPDLHSELNLSSLELGDSALYFCASSVASGRLDTQYFGPGTRLTVL.

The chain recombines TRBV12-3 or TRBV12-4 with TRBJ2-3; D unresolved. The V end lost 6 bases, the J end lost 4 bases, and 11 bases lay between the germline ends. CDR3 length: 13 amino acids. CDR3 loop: CASSILASDTQYF. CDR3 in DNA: TGTGCCAGCAGCATACTGGCTTCAGATACGCAGTATTTT.

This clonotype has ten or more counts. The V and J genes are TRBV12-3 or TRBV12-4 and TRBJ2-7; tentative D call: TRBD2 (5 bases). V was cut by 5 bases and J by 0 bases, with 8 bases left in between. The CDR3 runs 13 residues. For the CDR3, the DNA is TGTGCCAGCAGTCGGGGAAGCTCCTACGAGCAGTACTTC. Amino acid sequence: CASSRGSSYEQYF.

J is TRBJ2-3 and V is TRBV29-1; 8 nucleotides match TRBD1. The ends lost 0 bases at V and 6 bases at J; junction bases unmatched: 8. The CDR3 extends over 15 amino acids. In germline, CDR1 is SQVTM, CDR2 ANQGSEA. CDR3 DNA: TGCAGCGTTGAAGACCACCGACAGGGGTTGGATACGCAGTATTTT. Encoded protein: CSVEDHRQGLDTQYF.

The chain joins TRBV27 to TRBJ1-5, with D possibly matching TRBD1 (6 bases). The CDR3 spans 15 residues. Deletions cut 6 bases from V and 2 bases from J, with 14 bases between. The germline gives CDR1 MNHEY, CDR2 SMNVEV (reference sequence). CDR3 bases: TGTGCCAGCAGGAAAATCTACAGGGGCAATCAGCCCCAGCATTTT. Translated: CASRKIYRGNQPQHF.

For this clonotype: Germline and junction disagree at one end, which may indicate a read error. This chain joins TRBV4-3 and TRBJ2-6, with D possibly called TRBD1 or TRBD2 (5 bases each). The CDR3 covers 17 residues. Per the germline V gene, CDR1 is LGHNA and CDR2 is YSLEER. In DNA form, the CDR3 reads TGCGCCGGCAGCTATACGGGGCGACCCTCTGGGGCCAACGTCCTGACTTTC. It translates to CAGSYTGRPSGANVLTF.

The CDR3 nucleotides read TGCAGTGCTAGTCAGGGCAGGGGTAGAGACACCATATATTTT. This translates into CSASQGRGRDTIYF. The chain employs TRBV20-1 and TRBJ1-3; D is possibly TRBD1 (6 bases). Trimming removed 3 bases at V and 8 bases at J, with 17 bases between. CDR1 is DFQATT and CDR2 is SNEGSKA in the germline V gene (reference sequence). The CDR3 runs 14 residues.

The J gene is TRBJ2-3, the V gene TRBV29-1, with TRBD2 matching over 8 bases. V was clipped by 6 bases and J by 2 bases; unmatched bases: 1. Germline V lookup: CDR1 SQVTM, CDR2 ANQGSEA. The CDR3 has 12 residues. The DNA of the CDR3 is TGCAGCGTACTAGCGGACACAGATACGCAGTATTTT. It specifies CSVLADTDTQYF.